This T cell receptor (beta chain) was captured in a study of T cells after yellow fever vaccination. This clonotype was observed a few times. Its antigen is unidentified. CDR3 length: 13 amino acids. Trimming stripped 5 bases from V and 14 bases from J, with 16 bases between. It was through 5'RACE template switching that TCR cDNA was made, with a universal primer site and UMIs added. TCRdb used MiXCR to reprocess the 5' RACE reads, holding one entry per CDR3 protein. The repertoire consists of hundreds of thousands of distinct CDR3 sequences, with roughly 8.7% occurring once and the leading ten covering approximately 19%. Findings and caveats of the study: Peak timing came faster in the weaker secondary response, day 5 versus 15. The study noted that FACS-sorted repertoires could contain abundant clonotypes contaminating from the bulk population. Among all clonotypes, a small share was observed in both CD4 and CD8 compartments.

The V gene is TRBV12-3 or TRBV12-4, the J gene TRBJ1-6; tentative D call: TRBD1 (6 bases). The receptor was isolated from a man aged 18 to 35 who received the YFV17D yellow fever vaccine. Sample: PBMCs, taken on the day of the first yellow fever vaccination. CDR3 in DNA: TGTGCCAGCAGTCTTGACAGGTTGGGGGCCCTCCACTTT. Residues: CASSLDRLGALHF.